This T cell receptor (beta chain) was documented in a study of T cell responses to AZD1222 COVID-19 vaccine. Data came from immunoSEQ multiplex PCR; TCRdb stores just in-frame clones and leaves some out. Of approximately 140,000 clones in the sample, about 94% were seen once. Losses at the gene ends were 5 bases for V and 3 bases for J; bases not matched to a gene: 8. Germline CDR1 SEHNR, CDR2 FQNEAQ (reference sequence). The CDR3 is 17 amino acids. The chain employs TRBV7-9 and TRBJ2-1, with 12 bases aligning to TRBD2. The TCR sequence derives from an adult who received the AZD1222 COVID-19 vaccine. The sample here was peripheral blood, taken 28 days after the second AZD1222 dose. The CDR3 region is CASSTRLAGDHYNEQFF. CDR3 DNA: TGTGCCAGCAGCACCCGACTAGCGGGGGACCACTACAATGAGCAGTTCTTC.